These 24 T cell receptor beta chains were all obtained from the same sample, sequenced in a study of blood T cell repertoires in COVID-19. Sequencing was performed with immunoSEQ multiplex PCR; in TCRdb, only in-frame clones are kept and a portion is missing. The repertoire holds about 110,000 clones, with 65% to 80% as singletons. Sequencing used peripheral blood. The receptors were gathered from a woman aged 60-75 years with acute or convalescent COVID-19.

To note about this clone: Other DNA sequences within the sample encode an identical CDR3. This chain joins TRBV29-1 and TRBJ2-1, with no clear D. There are 13 residues in the CDR3. Germline CDR1 SQVTM, CDR2 ANQGSEA. Trimming cost V 4 bases and J 0 bases, with 7 bases left between them. In nucleotides, the CDR3 is TGCAGCGTTGCCTATAGCTCCTACAATGAGCAGTTCTTC. Translating it yields CSVAYSSYNEQFF.

The chain carries TRBV5-8 and TRBJ1-2; D gene ambiguous. The CDR3 is made up of 14 amino acids. Per germline, CDR1 SGHTS and CDR2 YDEGEE. The V and J ends lost 2 bases and 3 bases respectively, with 11 bases between them. The CDR3 DNA sequence: TGTGCCAGCAGCTTTCTTCAGTCGTACTATGGCTACACCTTC. As protein: CASSFLQSYYGYTF.

The chain links TRBV19 to TRBJ2-7, with 7 bases lining up with TRBD1. The trim removed 5 bases at V and 3 bases at J, leaving 7 bases unmatched. Germline-derived CDR1 and CDR2 are LNHDA and SQIVND (reference sequence). The CDR3 has 14 residues. In nucleotides, the CDR3 is TGTGCCAGTAGTCTCCGGGACAGCCTCTACGAGCAGTACTTC. It encodes CASSLRDSLYEQYF.

This clone has only a few counts. V usage is TRBV3-1 (or the pseudogene TRBV3-2) and J usage is TRBJ2-1; the D is unclear. Germline V gene lookup returns CDR1 LGHDT and CDR2 YNNKEL (reference sequence). This CDR3 region has 12 residues. Trimming cost V 4 bases and J 4 bases, with 5 bases left between them. CDR3 DNA: TGTGCCAGCAGCCCGGGTTACAATGAGCAGTTCTTC. Translated: CASSPGYNEQFF.

The chain links TRBV7-2 to TRBJ2-3; no firm D call. Germline assignment: CDR1 SGHTA and CDR2 FQGNSA. The CDR3 is 13 amino acids. The V end was cut by 3 bases, the J end by 4 bases, with 8 bases between. The CDR3 nucleotides are TGTGCCAGCAGCTTCTTGGCTTCAGATACGCAGTATTTT. This translates into CASSFLASDTQYF.

This sequence joins TRBV5-4 and TRBJ2-3; 8 bases agree with TRBD2. Per the germline V gene, CDR1 is SGHNT and CDR2 is YYREEE (reference sequence). CDR3 length: 14 amino acids. J lost 5 bases, V lost 1 base, and 3 bases had no gene match. The CDR3 protein is CASSLRGGGDTQYF. In nucleotides, the CDR3 is TGTGCCAGCAGCTTGCGGGGGGGCGGAGATACGCAGTATTTT.

The CDR3 reads CASSSRDSEGYTF. CDR3 bases: TGTGCCAGCAGCTCCCGGGACAGTGAAGGCTACACCTTC. J is TRBJ1-2 and V is TRBV27, with TRBD1 identical over 7 bases. V lost 6 bases to trimming and J lost 8 bases; unmatched junction nucleotides: 9. CDR1 and CDR2 (germline): MNHEY, SMNVEV (reference sequence). This CDR3 region has 13 residues.

V is TRBV10-3 and J is TRBJ2-2, with a tentative D call TRBD1 (5 bases). The length of the CDR3 is 14 residues. Germline CDR1 reads ENHRY; CDR2 reads SYGVKD. Trimming removed 3 bases from V and 5 bases from J, with 10 bases in between. The CDR3 DNA reads TGTGCCATCAGTGACAATAGGGGAACCGGGGAGCTGTTTTTT. It translates to CAISDNRGTGELFF.

The chain couples TRBV7-3 to TRBJ1-1, with TRBD1 identical over 10 bases. The CDR3 runs to 13 residues. Germline V gives CDR1 SGHTA, CDR2 FQGTGA. V dropped 2 bases and J dropped 10; count of bases not matched to a gene: 4. Written as DNA, the CDR3 is TGTGCCAGCAGCTTATCCGGGACAGGGGTAGCTTTCTTT. Its protein product is CASSLSGTGVAFF.

This chain connects TRBV5-4 to TRBJ1-3; D is unresolved. The CDR3 has 16 amino acids. Germline V gene sequence: CDR1 SGHNT, CDR2 YYREEE (reference sequence). V was cut by 4 bases and J by 4 bases, with 18 bases left in between. CDR3 loop: CASSQPESLEGNTIYF. CDR3 coding DNA: TGTGCCAGCAGCCAACCTGAAAGCTTGGAGGGAAACACCATATATTTT.

The genes are TRBV29-1 and TRBJ2-7; maybe TRBD1 (5 bases). Germline-derived CDR1 and CDR2 are SQVTM and ANQGSEA. V was clipped by 5 bases and J by 3 bases, with 14 bases between them. The CDR3 is 13 residues long. The CDR3 region has the DNA TGCAGCGTTACGACAGACCTTCGCTACGAGCAGTACTTC. As protein: CSVTTDLRYEQYF.

This clone has only a few counts. This chain connects TRBV6-5 to TRBJ1-5, with 7 bases lining up with TRBD1. The CDR3 has 15 residues. Germline loops: CDR1 MNHEY, CDR2 SVGAGI. V shed 9 bases and J 0 bases; nucleotides not matched to a gene: 8. The CDR3 here is CASNNRGYSNQPQHF. Here the CDR3 DNA reads TGTGCCAGTAACAACAGGGGATATAGCAATCAGCCCCAGCATTTT.

The chain combines TRBV5-5 with TRBJ1-2; TRBD1 matches at 10 bases. The CDR3 totals 15 residues. Trimming took 3 bases from V and 3 from J; bases not matched to a gene: 5. From germline, CDR1 is SGHKS and CDR2 YYEKEE (reference sequence). CDR3 in amino acids: CASSSGTGADYGYTF. The CDR3 DNA is TGTGCCAGCAGCTCCGGGACAGGGGCAGACTATGGCTACACCTTC.

The rearrangement links TRBV30 to TRBJ1-3; unclear D gene. There are 11 residues in the CDR3. The germline gives CDR1 GTSNPN, CDR2 SVGIG (reference sequence). V was pared by 5 bases and J by 4 bases, with 6 bases between. CDR3 bases: TGTGCCTGGGCCCTCGGAAACACCATATATTTT. It encodes CAWALGNTIYF. The complete variable domain, with remaining parts taken from reference TRBV30 and TRBJ1-3, reads SQTIHQWPATLVQPVGSPLSLECTVEGTSNPNLYWYRQAAGRGLQLLFYSVGIGQISSEVPQNLSASRPQDRQFILSSKKLLLSDSGFYLCAWALGNTIYFGEGSWLTVV.

A few counts support this clone. The chain recombines TRBV6-4 with TRBJ1-2; tentative D call: TRBD1 (5 bases). With 6 bases removed from V and 2 bases from J, the gap between germline ends came to 10 bases. The germline V gene encodes CDR1 MRHNA and CDR2 SNTAGT. This CDR3 contains 13 residues. The CDR3, as DNA: TGTGCCAGCAGCGCGCAGGGAAACTATGGCTACACCTTC. This sequence encodes CASSAQGNYGYTF.

This sequence joins TRBV4-1 and TRBJ1-5, with a possible D match to TRBD1 (5 bases). Deletions cut 0 bases from V and 7 bases from J, with 10 bases between. Germline loops: CDR1 MGHRA, CDR2 YSYEKL. There are 14 residues in the CDR3. The CDR3 DNA reads TGCGCCAGCAGCCAAGAGGAGTGGGGCCAGCCCCAGCATTTT. Translation: CASSQEEWGQPQHF.

CDR3 loop: CASSPPGRANGGAFF. The CDR3 region has the DNA TGCGCCAGCAGCCCCCCTGGTAGGGCGAACGGGGGGGCTTTCTTT. V gene TRBV4-1 combines with J gene TRBJ1-1; a possible D gene is TRBD1 (5 bases). V lost 4 bases to trimming and J lost 11 bases, with 23 bases between them. CDR3 length equals 15 residues. CDR1 and CDR2 (germline): MGHRA, YSYEKL.

This clone was detected a few times. The genes are TRBV7-2 and TRBJ2-3; possibly TRBD1 for D (6 bases). Germline V gene data show CDR1 as SGHTA and CDR2 as FQGNSA. Trimming stripped 5 bases from V and 2 bases from J, with 17 bases between. CDR3 length: 16 amino acids. The CDR3 DNA follows: TGTGCCAGCAGCAACCGCGCGGACAGCCCCACAGATACGCAGTATTTT. Residues: CASSNRADSPTDTQYF. The full variable domain, completed using reference TRBV7-2 and TRBJ2-3, is GAGVSQSPSNKVTEKGKDVELRCDPISGHTALYWYRQSLGQGLEFLIYFQGNSAPDKSGLPSDRFSAERTGGSVSTLTIQRTQQEDSAVYLCASSNRADSPTDTQYFGPGTRLTVL.

This clone has only a few counts. The chain couples TRBV29-1 to TRBJ1-1, with TRBD1 matching over 8 bases. V dropped 0 bases and J dropped 5; count of bases not matched to a gene: 11. CDR1 and CDR2 (germline): SQVTM, ANQGSEA. The CDR3 spans 16 residues. CDR3: CSVEEYGQGRGTEAFF. Written as DNA, the CDR3 is TGCAGCGTTGAAGAATACGGACAGGGACGGGGTACTGAAGCTTTCTTT.

This clone appeared a few times. The CDR3, as DNA: TGTGCCTGGAGTGCACAGTTGAAGCAGTACTTC. It specifies CAWSAQLKQYF. The chain uses TRBV30 and TRBJ2-7; D is unresolved. Germline loops: CDR1 GTSNPN, CDR2 SVGIG (reference sequence). Trimming pared 1 base from V and 8 bases from J, leaving 9 bases between. The CDR3 sequence is 11 residues long. Full variable domain (rest looked up from reference TRBV30 and TRBJ2-7): SQTIHQWPATLVQPVGSPLSLECTVEGTSNPNLYWYRQAAGRGLQLLFYSVGIGQISSEVPQNLSASRPQDRQFILSSKKLLLSDSGFYLCAWSAQLKQYFGPGTRLTVT.

This clone was recorded a few times. The chain employs TRBV4-2 and TRBJ1-3, with 11 bases that match TRBD1. Losses at the gene ends were 4 bases for V and 2 bases for J; bases not matched to a gene: 13. Germline V CDR1 and CDR2: LGHNA, YNFKEQ. This CDR3 region has 19 residues. The CDR3 protein is CASSLTPGQGVGAGNTIYF. For the CDR3, the DNA is TGTGCCAGCAGCCTTACCCCGGGACAGGGGGTTGGCGCTGGAAACACCATATATTTT.

The chain is built from TRBV28 and TRBJ1-2; TRBD1 agrees at 8 bases. The CDR3 sequence is 13 residues long. V lost 3 bases to trimming and J lost 6 bases; unmatched junction nucleotides: 3. CDR1 is MDHEN and CDR2 is SYDVKM in the germline V gene. For the CDR3, the DNA is TGTGCCAGCAGTTTTGCAGGGGGCGATGGCTACACCTTC. This translates into CASSFAGGDGYTF.

The chain carries TRBV7-9 and TRBJ2-7; no firm D call. The CDR3 loop spans 11 amino acids. Germline CDR1 reads SEHNR; CDR2 reads FQNEAQ (reference sequence). V dropped 2 bases and J dropped 7 bases, with 6 bases sitting between them. The CDR3 DNA reads TGTGCCAGCAGCTTAAGAGGAGAGCAGTACTTC. It yields the protein CASSLRGEQYF.

This clone was found many times. This sequence joins TRBV28 and TRBJ1-4; tentative D call: TRBD1 (6 bases). This CDR3 has 13 amino acids. V lost 7 bases to trimming and J lost 8 bases, with 14 bases between them. The V gene's germline CDR1 is MDHEN and CDR2 SYDVKM. CDR3 residues: CASTSGQLEKLFF. In nucleotides, the CDR3 is TGTGCCAGCACCTCCGGACAGCTGGAAAAACTGTTTTTT.